This T cell receptor (beta chain) is drawn from a study of CD8+ T cells in alopecia areata. Study conclusions and caveats: Many of the expanded lesional clones endured in scalp and blood while on tofacitinib. Lesional scalp exceeded normal scalp in clonality, especially in alopecia totalis/universalis.

Once RNA had been extracted, it was reverse transcribed into cDNA to act as the sequencing template. Some clones are missing from TCRdb's copy, which holds only in-frame ones; the method was immunoSEQ multiplex PCR. Here the sample spans some 180,000 clones, around 51% being singletons. The CDR3 extends over 12 amino acids. Germline CDR1 is LNHDA and CDR2 is SQIVND (reference sequence). V shed 1 base and J shed 6 bases, with 3 bases lying between them. Treatment meaning: oral pan-JAK inhibitor, 5-10 mg twice daily. Lesional scalp tissue (obtained by punch biopsy) and peripheral blood were collected from alopecia areata patients. This clone appeared a single time. Its target is unknown.

The source was CD8+ T cells sorted from blood, collected around week 54, from a patient treated with tofacitinib. This receptor was obtained from a human donor with alopecia areata. The chain joins TRBV19 to TRBJ2-2; D is undetermined. The CDR3 loop reads CASSIVPGELFF. The DNA for the CDR3 is TGTGCCAGTAGTATAGTTCCCGGGGAGCTGTTTTTT.